Shown below are 21 T cell receptor beta chains from a single sample sequenced in a study of OX40 agonist ivuxolimab in advanced cancers. The data were produced by immunoSEQ multiplex PCR, yet TCRdb's version contains in-frame clones alone and is incomplete. The data contain about 27,000 clones, 70% to 80% of them seen just once; the ten biggest clones take up over 25%. This specimen consisted of CD4+ or CD8+ T cells sorted from blood, obtained in a trial of the OX40 agonist ivuxolimab. The source of these receptors is an adult with an advanced solid tumor such as melanoma, head and neck, liver or kidney cancer.

This chain uses TRBV19 with TRBJ1-1; D unresolved. There are 14 residues in the CDR3. Germline loops: CDR1 LNHDA, CDR2 SQIVND (reference sequence). The V gene lost 2 bases and the J gene lost 0 bases, with 7 bases spanning the gap. CDR3 loop: CASSITVMNTEAFF. As DNA, the CDR3 is TGTGCCAGTAGTATAACGGTTATGAACACTGAAGCTTTCTTT.

The gene calls are TRBV4-1 and TRBJ1-4; 7 nucleotides agree with TRBD1. Germline trimming cut 4 bases from V and 6 bases from J; bases unmatched to any gene: 5. CDR1 is MGHRA, CDR2 YSYEKL, per germline. The CDR3 is 14 residues long. The CDR3: CASSLVGQDEKLFF. In DNA form, the CDR3 reads TGCGCCAGCAGCCTCGTTGGACAGGATGAAAAACTGTTTTTT.

DNA of the CDR3: TGTGCCAGCAGCCTGGGACAGGGAGAGACCCAGTACTTC. Translating gives CASSLGQGETQYF. J is TRBJ2-5 and V is TRBV7-9; 9 nucleotides agree with TRBD1. The CDR3 has 13 amino acids. V shed 5 bases, J shed 4 bases, and the junction held 2 bases outside the gene matches. The germline V gene has CDR1 SEHNR and CDR2 FQNEAQ (reference sequence).

The rearrangement uses TRBV7-6 and TRBJ2-5; 11 nucleotides agree with TRBD2. Germline loops: CDR1 SGHVS, CDR2 FNYEAQ. V was clipped by 7 bases and J by 3 bases; unmatched bases: 4. The CDR3 runs to 14 residues. In DNA form, the CDR3 reads TGTGCCAGCACACTAGCGGGAGCCGAAGAGACCCAGTACTTC. Its protein is CASTLAGAEETQYF.

The chain's CDR3 is CASSLGADRVRYGYTF. The CDR3 nucleotides are TGTGCCAGCAGCTTGGGGGCCGACAGGGTCCGGTATGGCTACACCTTC. The rearrangement links TRBV5-4 to TRBJ1-2; 7 nucleotides line up with TRBD1. Looked up from germline, CDR1 is SGHNT and CDR2 is YYREEE (reference sequence). CDR3 size: 16 residues. Trimming cost V 0 bases and J 5 bases; bases outside gene matches: 10.

J is TRBJ2-1 and V is TRBV10-3; D possibly corresponds to TRBD2 (6 bases). CDR3 length: 13 residues. V lost 3 bases and J lost 6, with 9 bases in between. Germline V gene sequence: CDR1 ENHRY, CDR2 SYGVKD. The CDR3 nucleotides read TGTGCCATCAGTGACCCCGGGGGCAATGAGCAGTTCTTC. Its protein is CAISDPGGNEQFF.

J is TRBJ2-5 and V is TRBV28; 16 bases line up with TRBD2. This CDR3 is built from 18 residues. Germline V gene data show CDR1 as MDHEN and CDR2 as SYDVKM. After removal of 1 base from V and 5 bases from J, the junction contained 7 bases not matched to a gene. CDR3 in DNA: TGTGCCAGCAGTTTATCGGGACTAGCGGGAGGGGGCTGGGAGACCCAGTACTTC. This encodes CASSLSGLAGGGWETQYF.

For this clone: The sample contains more than one DNA sequence encoding this CDR3. The chain couples TRBV4-1 to TRBJ1-3, with 10 bases aligning to TRBD1. The J segment lost 2 bases and the V segment lost 0 bases, leaving 1 base of the junction unmatched. Germline CDR1 is MGHRA and CDR2 is YSYEKL. The CDR3 runs 16 residues. The CDR3 reads CASSQDGTGAGNTIYF. The CDR3 DNA follows: TGCGCCAGCAGCCAAGACGGGACAGGGGCTGGAAACACCATATATTTT.

CDR3 loop: CASSPALDTQYF. The CDR3 DNA reads TGTGCCAGCAGCCCGGCGTTGGATACGCAGTATTTT. This chain joins TRBV6-6 and TRBJ2-3; D uncertain. Germline V gives CDR1 MNHNY, CDR2 SVGAGI (reference sequence). Trimming took 6 bases from V and 6 from J, leaving 10 bases between them. The CDR3 spans 12 residues.

The sample holds a few counts of this clone. This chain joins TRBV7-2 and TRBJ2-7; D may be TRBD2 (6 bases). V was pared by 0 bases and J by 2 bases, with 17 bases between. Germline V gene sequence: CDR1 SGHTA, CDR2 FQGNSA. The CDR3 totals 17 residues. CDR3 in DNA: TGTGCCAGCAGCTTAGCGCAGGGTCGGGACTGGCCCTACGAGCAGTACTTC. Its translation is CASSLAQGRDWPYEQYF.

This clone is labeled medium-sized (0.01 to 0.1%). This rearrangement joins TRBV2 to TRBJ2-3; D is perhaps TRBD2 (7 bases). The V end lost 4 bases, the J end lost 2 bases, and 13 bases lay between the germline ends. CDR1 and CDR2 (germline): SNHLY, FYNNEI. This CDR3 spans 15 amino acids. The CDR3 DNA follows: TGTGCCAGCAGTGGGGAGGGGGGCCACACAGATACGCAGTATTTT. Translating gives CASSGEGGHTDTQYF.

The CDR3 DNA reads TGTGCCAGCAGCCCCCTAACTCTCGTCCCCGGGGGCCGCGGAGATACGCAGTATTTT. This translates into CASSPLTLVPGGRGDTQYF. The chain couples TRBV16 to TRBJ2-3; D tentatively reads TRBD1 or TRBD2 (6 bases each). This CDR3 comprises 19 residues. CDR1 is KGHSY and CDR2 is FQNENV in the germline V gene. Deletions cut 4 bases from V and 5 bases from J, with 28 bases between.

The chain combines TRBV29-1 with TRBJ2-7, with TRBD2 matching over 9 bases. Germline V gene sequence: CDR1 SQVTM, CDR2 ANQGSEA. The CDR3 has 15 residues. J was trimmed by 1 base and V by 1 base; bases with no gene match: 5. The CDR3 nucleotides read TGCAGCGTTGAAGGCCTAGCGGGACATTCCTACGAGCAGTACTTC. This codes for CSVEGLAGHSYEQYF.

This clone was observed a few times. The chain recombines TRBV2 with TRBJ2-7, with unresolved D. Trimming pared 6 bases from V and 1 base from J, leaving 16 bases between. The CDR3 contains 15 residues. Per the germline V gene, CDR1 is SNHLY and CDR2 is FYNNEI. The DNA of the CDR3 is TGTGCCAGCAGGGAGATCATCCAGTTGTCCTACGAGCAGTACTTC. As protein: CASREIIQLSYEQYF. Full variable domain (remainder filled in from reference TRBV2 and TRBJ2-7): EPEVTQTPSHQVTQMGQEVILRCVPISNHLYFYWYRQILGQKVEFLVSFYNNEISEKSEIFDDQFSVERPDGSNFTLKIRSTKLEDSAMYFCASREIIQLSYEQYFGPGTRLTVT.

Ten or more counts support this clone. The rearrangement links TRBV30 to TRBJ1-2; 7 positions agree with TRBD1. CDR3 length: 14 amino acids. V shed 0 bases and J 4 bases; nucleotides not matched to a gene: 5. Germline V gives CDR1 GTSNPN, CDR2 SVGIG (reference sequence). CDR3 coding DNA: TGTGCCTGGAGTGTACGAGGGGGCGGCTATGGCTACACCTTC. Protein sequence: CAWSVRGGGYGYTF.

The chain links TRBV5-4 to TRBJ2-1; D not certain. V lost 4 bases to trimming and J lost 10 bases, with 9 bases between them. This CDR3 is built from 11 residues. Germline lookup yields CDR1 SGHNT and CDR2 YYREEE (reference sequence). Here the CDR3 DNA reads TGTGCCAGCAGCCTAAGTTCGGAGCAGTTCTTC. The encoded protein is CASSLSSEQFF.

This chain links TRBV7-6 with TRBJ2-7; 9 nucleotides align to TRBD1. The germline V gene encodes CDR1 SGHVS and CDR2 FNYEAQ. The CDR3 contains 14 residues. J was trimmed by 2 bases and V by 1 base; bases with no gene match: 0. Written as DNA, the CDR3 is TGTGCCAGCAGCTTAGGGACAGGGGCCTACGAGCAGTACTTC. Translated, it gives CASSLGTGAYEQYF.

V usage is TRBV4-1 and J usage is TRBJ2-2; D call uncertain. V dropped 3 bases and J dropped 6 bases, with 8 bases sitting between them. The germline gives CDR1 MGHRA, CDR2 YSYEKL. This CDR3 spans 13 amino acids. CDR3 loop: CASSQRGAGELFF. CDR3 DNA sequence: TGCGCCAGCAGCCAGCGTGGTGCCGGGGAGCTGTTTTTT.

The chain recombines TRBV27 with TRBJ2-2, with TRBD2 matching over 7 bases. CDR1 and CDR2 (germline): MNHEY, SMNVEV (reference sequence). The V segment lost 3 bases and the J segment 4 bases; nucleotides outside the gene matches: 8. This CDR3 has 16 amino acids. CDR3: CASSFLLSGGTGELFF. CDR3 in DNA: TGTGCCAGCAGTTTCCTACTATCGGGAGGCACCGGGGAGCTGTTTTTT.

This clone was counted only a few times. The chain is built from TRBV6-5 and TRBJ2-1, with 12 bases matching TRBD2. CDR3 length: 16 residues. V was clipped by 2 bases and J by 7 bases; unmatched bases: 6. The germline gives CDR1 MNHEY, CDR2 SVGAGI. As DNA, the CDR3 is TGTGCCAGCAGTTACCCAACTAGCGGGAGGATGAATGAGCAGTTCTTC. Amino acid sequence: CASSYPTSGRMNEQFF.

The rearrangement links TRBV15 to TRBJ2-1, with 8 nucleotides matching TRBD2. This CDR3 comprises 14 residues. Germline CDR1 LNHNV, CDR2 YYDKDF (reference sequence). J lost 5 bases, V lost 5 bases, and 5 bases had no gene match. The CDR3 here is CATSPGTRDNEQFF. The CDR3 DNA follows: TGTGCCACCAGCCCCGGGACTAGAGACAATGAGCAGTTCTTC.